This T cell receptor (beta chain) is drawn from a study of T cell responses to AZD1222 COVID-19 vaccine (dated by TCRdb to the early 2020s). A note on the overall study: AZD1222 recipients whose second dose came at about 4 weeks and those whose second dose came at about 12 weeks were combined into one group, since spike-specific TCR depth and breadth did not differ between the two schedules. Enrollment into the trials was organized by age into subgroups of 18-55, 56-69 and 70-plus years, and those subgroups contained roughly 150, 30 and 60 TCR-sequenced participants, respectively. TCR sequencing covered fewer than 250 trial participants: 207 given two doses of AZD1222 and approximately 26 given two doses of MenACWY control vaccine.

The CDR3 regions of human TCRbeta chains were subjected to immunosequencing. As for the original processing: Repertoire TCRs were matched against a reference library of SARS-CoV-2-specific TCRs generated with the MIRA antigen-specificity platform. Breadth was defined as the fraction of unique TCRs that were SARS-CoV-2-associated, and depth was defined as the fraction of total T cells that were SARS-CoV-2-associated. Using the MIRA data, every spike-specific TCR was mapped to the spike region that the TCR reacted to and assigned to either a CD4 or a CD8 class. Log10-transformed breadth and depth values were compared by one-way ANOVA with Sidak's multiple comparisons tests. Drawn from immuneACCESS, this table holds only the in-frame rearrangements with V and J called that TCRdb kept. Clones are partly lost; checked studies trace under half to an unresolved V gene and leave the rest unexplained. V, J and clone size are taken as reported in that table, and D and trimming were inferred from the DNA itself. For this sample the table gives some 130,000 clones, of which approximately 93% were detected only once. The ten biggest clones cover around 3.3% of the sample.

The paper as a whole reports these results and caveats: A significant rise in spike-specific TCR breadth and depth was observed after two AZD1222 doses relative to day 0 and relative to MenACWY recipients. Vaccine-associated CD4 TCRs spanned the whole spike protein, with dominant responses in regions 160-218 and 743-854. Participants were mostly white British, with more females than males. The authors suggested clonal diversity may have been underestimated. Because no day 14 peak-response samples were available, repertoires were characterized only after the peak T cell response. Reportedly, almost half of the unique spike-specific TCRs recognized epitopes lying outside the regions that are mutated in the B.1.351 and B.1.1.7 variants. Only five to seven AZD1222 recipients were SARS-CoV-2 seropositive at baseline, limiting conclusions about previously exposed vaccinees. The 56-69-year group was small, and its depth increase did not reach significance, likely because of low power.

Read against the paper, the sample's time point label means: baseline before first vaccination. Samples from vaccinated people were obtained from the UK trials COV001 and COV002, which included a single-blind randomized controlled phase 2/3 trial of AZD1222 (ChAdOx1 nCoV-19) in healthy adults. Trial participant PBMC samples were collected at day 0 and day 28 after the second dose for TCRbeta chain sequencing. To note about this clone: The antigen this receptor binds is unknown. No base quality values were provided; no much bigger clone lies one nucleotide off.

The material sequenced was peripheral blood, taken on day 0 of AZD1222 vaccination. The receptor's source is an adult in good health.

This receptor has the CDR3 CASSLAPDHQPQHF. The nucleotide sequence reads TGCGCCAGCAGCTTGGCCCCGGACCATCAGCCCCAGCATTTT. The chain couples TRBV5-1 to TRBJ1-5, with the D gene uncertain. The CDR3 holds 14 amino acids from the cysteine to the phenylalanine. Only the CDR3 region is kept as DNA, spanning 42 bases read in frame from base 1. According to the germline V gene, CDR1 reads SGHRS and CDR2 reads YFSETQ. V is cut by 0 bases and J by 5 bases, and the space between the germline ends is 9 bases.